The clone carrying this TCR beta chain was observed a few times. Its specificity is unknown. This sample stems from a study of OX40 agonist ivuxolimab in advanced cancers. Study conclusions and caveats: Mean expanded clone counts were higher in CD8+ than CD4+ T cells.

Data came from immunoSEQ multiplex PCR; TCRdb stores just in-frame clones and leaves some out. The profile covers about 69,000 clones, with over 75% appearing a single time and 5% to 6.5% taken by the ten largest. V was cut by 4 bases and J by 0 bases, with 13 bases left in between. The CDR3 extends over 16 amino acids. Germline V lookup: CDR1 LGHNA, CDR2 YSLEER. J is TRBJ1-3 and V is TRBV4-3; possible D gene TRBD1, 5 bases. Sequenced material: CD4+ or CD8+ T cells sorted from blood, taken in a trial of the OX40 agonist ivuxolimab. The TCR sequence derives from an adult with an advanced solid tumor such as melanoma, head and neck, liver or kidney cancer. The CDR3: CASSLMGRPSGNTIYF. CDR3 in DNA: TGCGCCAGCAGCCTTATGGGACGCCCCTCTGGAAACACCATATATTTT.